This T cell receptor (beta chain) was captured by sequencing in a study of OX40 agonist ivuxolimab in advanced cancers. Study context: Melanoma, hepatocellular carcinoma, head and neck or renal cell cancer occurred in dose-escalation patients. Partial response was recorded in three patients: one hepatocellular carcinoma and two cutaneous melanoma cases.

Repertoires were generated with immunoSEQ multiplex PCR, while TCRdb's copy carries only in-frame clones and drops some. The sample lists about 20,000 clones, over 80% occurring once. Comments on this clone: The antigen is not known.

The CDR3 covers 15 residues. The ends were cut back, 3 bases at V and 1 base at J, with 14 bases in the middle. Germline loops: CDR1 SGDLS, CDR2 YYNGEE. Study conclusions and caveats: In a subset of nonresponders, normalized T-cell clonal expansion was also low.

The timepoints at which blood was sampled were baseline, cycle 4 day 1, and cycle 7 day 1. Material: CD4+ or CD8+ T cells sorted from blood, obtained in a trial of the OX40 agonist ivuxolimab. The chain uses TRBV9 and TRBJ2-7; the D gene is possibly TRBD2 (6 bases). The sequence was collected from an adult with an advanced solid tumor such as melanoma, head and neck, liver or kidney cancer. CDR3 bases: TGTGCCAGCAGCGCGGCCACCGGGGGATCCTACGAGCAGTACTTC. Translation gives CASSAATGGSYEQYF.